This TCR beta chain was retrieved from a study of CD8+ T cells in alopecia areata. Overall study context: C3H/HeJ donors with spontaneous alopecia, about 6-12 months old, supplied skin grafts to roughly 6-10-week-old female C3H/HeJ mice.

Findings and limits, study-wide: For lesional scalp, especially alopecia totalis/universalis, clonality was higher than in normal scalp.

The CDR3 extends over 16 amino acids. J lost 1 base, V lost 2 bases, and 6 bases had no gene match. Germline CDR1 SNHLY, CDR2 FYNGKV (reference sequence). A note on this clone: The antigen is unknown. The listed genes are named as in mouse. The sequenced fragment ends 4 residues before the CDR3 boundary, so the rest is inferred from the germline J gene.

Extraction of RNA preceded its reverse transcription into cDNA, which served as the sequencing template. TCRdb keeps only in-frame clones here, not all; method: immunoSEQ multiplex PCR. The table lists about 110,000 clones, with no singletons. The TCR sequence derives from a C3H/HeJ mouse with alopecia areata. This mouse strain has H2-k as its MHC haplotype. This chain joins TRBV3 and TRBJ2-3; TRBD2 agrees at 7 bases. The sample comprised lesional skin. The CDR3: CASSLRGGGGAETLYF. The part of the CDR3 DNA that was read is TGTGCCAGCAGCTTACGGGGGGGAGGGGGTGCAGAA.